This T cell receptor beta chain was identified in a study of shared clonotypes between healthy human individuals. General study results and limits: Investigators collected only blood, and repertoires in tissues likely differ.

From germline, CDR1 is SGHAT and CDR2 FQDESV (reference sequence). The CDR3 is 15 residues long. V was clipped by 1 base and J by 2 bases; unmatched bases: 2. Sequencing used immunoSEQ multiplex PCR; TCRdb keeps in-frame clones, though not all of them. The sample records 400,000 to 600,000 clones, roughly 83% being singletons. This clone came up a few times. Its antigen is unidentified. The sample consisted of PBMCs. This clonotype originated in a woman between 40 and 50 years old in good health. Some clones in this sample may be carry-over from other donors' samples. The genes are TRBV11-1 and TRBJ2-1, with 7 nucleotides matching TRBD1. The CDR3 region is CASSLDRGPYNEQFF. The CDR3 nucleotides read TGTGCCAGCAGCTTAGACAGGGGCCCCTACAATGAGCAGTTCTTC.